This is a list of T cell receptor beta chains from one sample in a study of cytomegalovirus exposure and HLA in healthy donors. Profiling relied on immunoSEQ multiplex PCR, and the TCRdb table lists in-frame clones only, not all of them. Of about 200,000 clones listed, around 80% are singletons. Sequencing used PBMCs. The receptors stem from a man in his fifties or sixties in good health and CMV-seronegative. The CDR3 runs from the conserved cysteine through the conserved F or W. D genes are given only for firm matches. The size of a clone is reported for some rows only, either as once, few or many, or as a class for expanded clones.

clone_size | j_call | v_call | d_call | cdr3_nt | cdr3_aa
NA | TRBJ2-5 | TRBV2 | NA | TGTGCCAGCAGTGGGGCGGGGTTGGGAGAGACCCAGTACTTC | CASSGAGLGETQYF
NA | TRBJ1-4 | TRBV9 | TRBD1 | TGTGCCAGCAGCGTAGGACAGGGTAACGAAAAACTGTTTTTT | CASSVGQGNEKLFF
NA | TRBJ2-5 | TRBV5-1 | TRBD2 | TGCGCCAGCAGCTTGGTACTAGCGGGAACTCAAGAGACCCAGTACTTC | CASSLVLAGTQETQYF
NA | TRBJ2-1 | TRBV7-3 | TRBD2 | TGTGCCAACAGCCTAGCGGGAGTTGTTAATGAGCAGTTCTTC | CANSLAGVVNEQFF
NA | TRBJ2-7 | TRBV2 | TRBD1 | TGTGCCAGCAGTGTGGGACAGGGGATCGAGCAGTACTTC | CASSVGQGIEQYF
NA | TRBJ2-7 | TRBV18 | TRBD1 | TGTGCCAGCTCACCTTACAGGGGAAACGAGCAGTACTTC | CASSPYRGNEQYF
NA | TRBJ1-2 | TRBV7-8 | NA | TGTGCCAGCAGCTCGAGAGGGCAGGATGGCTACACCTTC | CASSSRGQDGYTF
NA | TRBJ2-3 | TRBV27 | NA | TGTGCCAGCAGATTTCGTGGATCCCTGAGGGCAGATACGCAGTATTTT | CASRFRGSLRADTQYF
NA | TRBJ2-3 | TRBV7-9 | NA | TGTGCCAGCAGCACTCCGGGTCCGGGGGTAGATACGCAGTATTTT | CASSTPGPGVDTQYF
NA | TRBJ2-2 | TRBV18 | NA | TGTGCCAGCTCACCAGGGGCAGGCGGGGAGCTGTTTTTT | CASSPGAGGELFF
NA | TRBJ1-2 | TRBV30 | TRBD1 | TGTGCCTGGAGTAAAGACTACAGGGGTTTGGGCTACACCTTC | CAWSKDYRGLGYTF
NA | TRBJ2-2 | TRBV7-3 | NA | TGTGCCAGCAGCTTAACGGTGGGCGTAAACACCGGGGAGCTGTTTTTT | CASSLTVGVNTGELFF
NA | TRBJ2-3 | TRBV30 | TRBD2 | TGTGCCTGGAGCTTTAGCGGGAGGGGTACAGATACGCAGTATTTT | CAWSFSGRGTDTQYF
NA | TRBJ1-5 | TRBV18 | TRBD1 | TGTGCCAGCTCGCTACAGGGGTTTGACAATCAGCCCCAGCATTTT | CASSLQGFDNQPQHF
NA | TRBJ2-7 | TRBV10-3 | TRBD1 | TGTGCCATCAGCGACTCCGGGACAGTTTCCTACGAGCAGTACTTC | CAISDSGTVSYEQYF
NA | TRBJ2-2 | TRBV2 | NA | TGTGCCAGCAGTCCAGGGTACGCCGGGGAGCTGTTTTTT | CASSPGYAGELFF
NA | TRBJ2-1 | TRBV28 | TRBD2 | TGTGCCAGCAGCCGAGGGACTAGCGGGAGCCATGAGCAGTTCTTC | CASSRGTSGSHEQFF
NA | TRBJ1-1 | TRBV15 | NA | TGTGCCACCAGCAGAGGGACCGGAGGGCCAGCTTTCTTT | CATSRGTGGPAFF
NA | TRBJ2-7 | TRBV27 | TRBD2 | TGTGCCAGCAGTCGAGGGACTAGGAGCTACGAGCAGTACTTC | CASSRGTRSYEQYF
few | TRBJ2-5 | TRBV6-5 | NA | TGTGCCAGCAGTTATGCAGGGAAAGAGACCCAGTACTTC | CASSYAGKETQYF
NA | TRBJ2-5 | TRBV30 | TRBD1 | TGTGCCTGGAGTGGACAGGGTGAGACCCAGTACTTC | CAWSGQGETQYF
NA | TRBJ1-6 | TRBV7-2 | NA | TGTGCCAGCAGCTTAGTCCAGGGAAGGTCACCCCTCCACTTT | CASSLVQGRSPLHF
once | TRBJ1-2 | TRBV6-1 | NA | TGTGCCAGCAGAGCCTTTGGACAGCATAACTATGGCTACACCTTC | CASRAFGQHNYGYTF
NA | TRBJ1-1 | TRBV5-1 | TRBD1 | TGCGCCAGCAGCTTGGTTTCAGGGGGAAACACTGAAGCTTTCTTT | CASSLVSGGNTEAFF
NA | TRBJ2-2 | TRBV28 | NA | TGTGCCAGCAGTTTACTAGCCGGCACCGGGGAGCTGTTTTTT | CASSLLAGTGELFF
NA | TRBJ1-5 | TRBV6-5 | TRBD1 | TGTGCCAGCAGTAGGGACAGGGTCAATCAGCCCCAGCATTTT | CASSRDRVNQPQHF
NA | TRBJ2-3 | TRBV14 | TRBD2 | TGTGCCAGCAGCCAAGATCGACTAGCGGGAGGGCCTAGAGATACGCAGTATTTT | CASSQDRLAGGPRDTQYF
NA | TRBJ2-3 | TRBV2 | TRBD2 | TGTGCCAGCAGTTTAGCGGGAGGGCCCACAGATACGCAGTATTTT | CASSLAGGPTDTQYF
NA | TRBJ2-5 | TRBV7-2 | NA | TGTGCCAGCAGCTTAGTATTAGGGGCAGATGAGACCCAGTACTTC | CASSLVLGADETQYF
NA | TRBJ2-5 | TRBV4-2 | NA | TGTGCCAGCAGCCAAGAGAGGAACCGGCAAGAGACCCAGTACTTC | CASSQERNRQETQYF
NA | TRBJ2-2 | TRBV25-1 | TRBD1 | TGTGCCAGCAGCCTTGGGACAGGGGGGAACACCGGGGAGCTGTTTTTT | CASSLGTGGNTGELFF
few | TRBJ2-7 | TRBV27 | TRBD2 | TGTGCCAGCACCCGACTAGCGGCCCCCTACGAGCAGTACTTC | CASTRLAAPYEQYF
few | TRBJ1-1 | TRBV19 | NA | TGTGCCAGTAGTTTGGTGCGACAGAACACTGAAGCTTTCTTT | CASSLVRQNTEAFF
once | TRBJ1-5 | TRBV5-1 | NA | TGCGCCAGCAGCAGCGAACCAGGGGCGAGACAGCCCCAGCATTTT | CASSSEPGARQPQHF
NA | TRBJ1-3 | TRBV5-1 | NA | TGCGCCAGCAGCATCGGACAAATCTCTGGAAACACCATATATTTT | CASSIGQISGNTIYF
NA | TRBJ1-5 | TRBV18 | NA | TGTGCCAGCTCACCACTGGGCAGGGGTAATCAGCCCCAGCATTTT | CASSPLGRGNQPQHF
NA | TRBJ1-1 | TRBV6-5 | TRBD1 | TGTGCCAGCAGTGAAATCGGGACAGGGCCTGAAGCTTTCTTT | CASSEIGTGPEAFF
NA | TRBJ2-1 | TRBV7-3 | TRBD2 | TGTGCCAGCAGCTCTAGCGGGGACAATGAGCAGTTCTTC | CASSSSGDNEQFF
NA | TRBJ2-5 | TRBV18 | NA | TGTGCCAGCTCATCGACAGGAACCCAAGAGACCCAGTACTTC | CASSSTGTQETQYF
NA | TRBJ2-2 | TRBV5-1 | TRBD2 | TGCGCCAGCAGGGTAGCGGGAGTGTTCGGGGAGCTGTTTTTT | CASRVAGVFGELFF
NA | TRBJ2-2 | TRBV5-1 | NA | TGCGCCAGCAGCGCTACCGCCGGGACTGCGAACACCGGGGAGCTGTTTTTT | CASSATAGTANTGELFF
few | TRBJ1-5 | TRBV6-6 | TRBD1 | TGTGCCACCGGGACAGGGGATCAGCCCCAGCATTTT | CATGTGDQPQHF
once | TRBJ2-2 | TRBV7-9 | TRBD2 | TGTGCCAGCAGCTTAGGAACTAGCGGGAGACGCGGGGAGCTGTTTTTT | CASSLGTSGRRGELFF
NA | TRBJ2-5 | TRBV7-9 | TRBD2 | TGTGCCAGCAGCTTAATCCGCGGGGGGCATGAGACCCAGTACTTC | CASSLIRGGHETQYF
NA | TRBJ1-2 | TRBV5-5 | TRBD1 | TGTGCCAGCAGCCAGCAGGGGGACTCCTATGGCTACACCTTC | CASSQQGDSYGYTF
few | TRBJ2-7 | TRBV4-1 | TRBD1 | TGCGCCAGCAGCCAGCCCGGGACAGGGTCCTACGAGCAGTACTTC | CASSQPGTGSYEQYF
few | TRBJ2-3 | TRBV18 | NA | TGTGCCAGCTCACCAACCCTTACAAGGCGGAGCACAGATACGCAGTATTTT | CASSPTLTRRSTDTQYF
NA | TRBJ1-2 | TRBV9 | TRBD1 | TGTGCCAGCAGCGTAGAACAGTATAGGACAGGGGGCAATGGCTACACCTTC | CASSVEQYRTGGNGYTF
NA | TRBJ2-5 | TRBV5-4 | TRBD2 | TGTGCCAGCAGCGTAGCGGGCCTACCGGGGTACTTC | CASSVAGLPGYF
NA | TRBJ2-2 | TRBV18 | NA | TGTGCCAGCTCACCCCTAGCGCCGAGGGAGCTGTTTTTT | CASSPLAPRELFF
NA | TRBJ2-1 | TRBV5-1 | NA | TGCGCCAGCATGGTACAGGGTACCTACAATGAGCAGTTCTTC | CASMVQGTYNEQFF